This T cell receptor (beta chain) was retrieved from a study of T cells in Graves' hyperthyroidism and ophthalmopathy. Points from the study as a whole: From stable hyperthyroidism, ophthalmopathy was separated by a 13 V-J model. Ophthalmopathy, as predicted by the model, came a median roughly 6.5 months after the prediction.

Of note for this clonotype: What it binds is not known.

Clinicians diagnosed patients from clinical symptoms, serum thyroxine and TRAb, thyroid ultrasound and orbital computed tomography. Germline V CDR1 and CDR2: MNHEY, SMNVEV (reference sequence). Deletions cut 2 bases from V and 0 bases from J, with 10 bases between. This CDR3 has 15 residues. Amplification of TCR beta CDR3 regions used RNA as the template. TCR CDR3 underwent first-round RT-PCR with the HTBI primer set. TCRdb fed the multiplex PCR reads into MiXCR, producing one record per CDR3 protein. This sample yields roughly 570,000 distinct CDR3 sequences, of which 40% to 55% are seen a single time; 7.5% to 8.5% belongs to the top ten.

Specimen: peripheral blood or thyroid tissue (not recorded which). The chain recombines TRBV27 with TRBJ2-5; D is unresolved. The source of this sequence is a woman under 30 with Graves' hyperthyroidism. CDR3 protein: CASSLLEDYQETQYF. The CDR3 coding sequence is TGTGCCAGCAGTTTACTCGAGGATTACCAAGAGACCCAGTACTTC.